This T cell receptor beta chain stems from a study of Graves' ophthalmopathy and Graves' hyperthyroidism. At least ten counts were recorded for this clonotype. The antigen is undetermined. TCR beta CDR3 amplification used RNA transcripts. First-round RT-PCR relied on HTBI primers, and a second-round multiplex PCR came next. TCRdb itself ran the multiplex PCR reads through MiXCR, one entry per CDR3 protein. The table includes 150,000 to 200,000 distinct CDR3 sequences, approximately 40% detected once. Study findings and constraints: Among expanded thyroid clonotypes above 0.001 frequency, most also occurred in blood.

A volume of about 9.7 ml of fresh peripheral blood supplied the PBMCs. The CDR3 covers 15 residues. Germline CDR1 is SEHNR and CDR2 is FQNEAQ (reference sequence). With 3 bases clipped from V and 5 bases from J, the junction kept 9 bases outside the gene matches. This clonotype originated in a man younger than 45 with Graves' ophthalmopathy. J is TRBJ2-5 and V is TRBV7-9, with 7 nucleotides matching TRBD1. The material sequenced was peripheral blood. CDR3 amino acids: CASSFGSGGLETQYF. CDR3 nucleotides: TGTGCCAGCAGCTTCGGGTCAGGGGGTTTGGAGACCCAGTACTTC.